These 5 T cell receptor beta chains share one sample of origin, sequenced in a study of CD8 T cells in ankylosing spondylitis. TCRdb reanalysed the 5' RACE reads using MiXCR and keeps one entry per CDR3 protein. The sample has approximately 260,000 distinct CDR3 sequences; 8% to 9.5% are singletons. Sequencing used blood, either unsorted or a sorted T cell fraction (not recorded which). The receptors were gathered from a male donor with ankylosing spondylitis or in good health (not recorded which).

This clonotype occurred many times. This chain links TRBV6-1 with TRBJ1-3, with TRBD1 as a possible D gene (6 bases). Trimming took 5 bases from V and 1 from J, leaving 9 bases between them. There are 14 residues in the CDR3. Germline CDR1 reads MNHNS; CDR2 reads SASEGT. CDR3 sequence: CASSRGTSGNTIYF. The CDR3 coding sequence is TGTGCCAGCAGTCGCGGGACATCTGGAAACACCATATATTTT.

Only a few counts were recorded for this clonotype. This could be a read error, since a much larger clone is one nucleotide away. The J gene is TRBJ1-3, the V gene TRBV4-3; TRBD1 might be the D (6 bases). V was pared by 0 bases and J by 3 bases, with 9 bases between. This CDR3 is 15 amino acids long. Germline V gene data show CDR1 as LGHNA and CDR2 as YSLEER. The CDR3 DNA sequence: TGCGCCAGCAGCCAAGATGCCAGGGGTGGAAACACCATATATTTT. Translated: CASSQDARGGNTIYF.

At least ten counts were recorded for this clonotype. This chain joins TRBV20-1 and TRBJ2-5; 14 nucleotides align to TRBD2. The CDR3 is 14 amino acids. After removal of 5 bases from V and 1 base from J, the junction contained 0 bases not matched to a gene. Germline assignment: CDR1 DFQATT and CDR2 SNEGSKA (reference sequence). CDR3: CSAGTSGGQETQYF. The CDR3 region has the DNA TGCAGTGCTGGGACTAGCGGGGGCCAAGAGACCCAGTACTTC.

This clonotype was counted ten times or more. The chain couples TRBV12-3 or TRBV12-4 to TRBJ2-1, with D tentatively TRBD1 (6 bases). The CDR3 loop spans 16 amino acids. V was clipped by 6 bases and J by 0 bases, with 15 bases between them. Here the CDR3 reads CASSLFRTVSYNEQFF. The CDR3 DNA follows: TGTGCCAGCAGCCTCTTCCGGACAGTCTCCTACAATGAGCAGTTCTTC.

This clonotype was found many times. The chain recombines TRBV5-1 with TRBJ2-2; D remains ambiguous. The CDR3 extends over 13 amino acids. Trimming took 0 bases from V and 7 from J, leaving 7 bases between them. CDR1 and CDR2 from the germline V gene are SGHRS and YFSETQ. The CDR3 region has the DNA TGCGCCAGCAGCTTGGCCGTGGACGGGGAGCTGTTTTTT. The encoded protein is CASSLAVDGELFF.